This is a list of T cell receptor beta chains from one sample in a study of OX40 agonist ivuxolimab in advanced cancers. Assay used: immunoSEQ multiplex PCR; TCRdb lists only in-frame clones, some missing. The sample lists around 100,000 clones; about 88% were seen once. Sequences were derived from CD4+ or CD8+ T cells sorted from blood, sampled in a trial of the OX40 agonist ivuxolimab. The receptors come from an adult with an advanced solid tumor such as melanoma, head and neck, liver or kidney cancer. CDR3s include the opening cysteine and the closing phenylalanine or tryptophan. The order of the fields is clone size, D gene, V gene, J gene, CDR3 DNA, CDR3 protein. A D gene is named only where the DNA matches it firmly. The size entry is marked missing in some rows and otherwise reads once, few, many or a size class.

once	TRBD1	TRBV5-4	TRBJ2-2	TGTGCCAGCAGTCCCGGGACAGGGGGCGGGAACACCGGGGAGCTGTTTTTT	CASSPGTGGGNTGELFF
-	TRBD1	TRBV19	TRBJ2-7	TGTGCCAGTAGCCCTAGGACAGGCGAACCCTACGAGCAGTACTTC	CASSPRTGEPYEQYF
-	-	TRBV7-9	TRBJ1-3	TGTGCCAGCAGCTTATACGGCAGGGAAGGAAACACCATATATTTT	CASSLYGREGNTIYF
-	-	TRBV19	TRBJ2-3	TGTGCCAGTACCCCGGTGGGGTTAACAGATACGCAGTATTTT	CASTPVGLTDTQYF
once	-	TRBV5-1	TRBJ2-3	TGCGCCAGCAGATCAGTCAGCACAGATACGCAGTATTTT	CASRSVSTDTQYF
-	TRBD1	TRBV7-2	TRBJ2-7	TGTGCCAGCAGCTTAACACGGGACAGGGGTTCCTACGAGCAGTACTTC	CASSLTRDRGSYEQYF
-	-	TRBV5-4	TRBJ1-1	TGTGCCAGCAGCTTGATGGGAACGGGAGGGGCTTTCTTT	CASSLMGTGGAFF
-	-	TRBV6-5	TRBJ2-3	TGTGCCAGCACTAAAGGAGGGGGCACAGATACGCAGTATTTT	CASTKGGGTDTQYF
-	-	TRBV2	TRBJ2-7	TGTGCCAGCAGTGAAAGGATTAGCATGGGCTACGAGCAGTACTTC	CASSERISMGYEQYF
once	-	TRBV23-1	TRBJ1-4	TGCGCCAGATTCGGGGGGTTATTGACTAATGAAAAACTGTTTTTT	CARFGGLLTNEKLFF
-	-	TRBV25-1	TRBJ2-3	TGTGCCAGCAGCTACACAGATACGCAGTATTTT	CASSYTDTQYF
-	TRBD1	TRBV30	TRBJ1-3	TGTGCCTGGGCCCCAGACAGGGGAGACACCATATATTTT	CAWAPDRGDTIYF
-	-	TRBV28	TRBJ2-4	TGTGCCAGCAGTCCAGGGACAAACATTCAGTACTTC	CASSPGTNIQYF
-	-	TRBV5-1	TRBJ2-5	TGCGCCAGCAGCTTGGATCAAGAGACCCAGTACTTC	CASSLDQETQYF
-	-	TRBV7-2	TRBJ2-7	TGTGCCAGCAGCTTAACGTCCAGCACCTACGAGCAGTACTTC	CASSLTSSTYEQYF
-	-	TRBV27	TRBJ1-3	TGTGCCAGCAGTTTTTTAGCTGGAAACACCATATATTTT	CASSFLAGNTIYF
-	TRBD2	TRBV28	TRBJ2-7	TGTGCCAGCAGAACTAGCGGGAGAGATGAGCAGTACTTC	CASRTSGRDEQYF
few	-	TRBV19	TRBJ1-2	TGTGCCAGTAGTTTACCCGGGCTCCAGGGCTATGGCTACACCTTC	CASSLPGLQGYGYTF
-	-	TRBV5-1	TRBJ1-1	TGCGCCAGCAGCTTGGAGCCTAACCAAGACGCTGAAGCTTTCTTT	CASSLEPNQDAEAFF
-	-	TRBV27	TRBJ2-3	TGTGCCAGCAGTGCCCCGATCCAAAGCACAGATACGCAGTATTTT	CASSAPIQSTDTQYF
-	-	TRBV7-9	TRBJ2-4	TGTGCCAGCAGCTTAAGGGGCGGTTATCAGTACTTC	CASSLRGGYQYF
once	TRBD1	TRBV4-3	TRBJ2-2	TGCGCCAGCAGCCAAGACAGGGGGCAGAACACCGGGGAGCTGTTTTTT	CASSQDRGQNTGELFF
-	-	TRBV2	TRBJ1-2	TGTGCCAATTACAAGGACGTGGACTATGGCTACACCTTC	CANYKDVDYGYTF
-	TRBD2	TRBV28	TRBJ2-2	TGTGCCAGCAGCCCCGGGACTAGTATCACCGGGGAGCTGTTTTTT	CASSPGTSITGELFF
-	-	TRBV7-3	TRBJ2-1	TGTGCCAGCAGCCCCAGACAGGCCTACAATGAGCAGTTCTTC	CASSPRQAYNEQFF
-	TRBD1	TRBV2	TRBJ2-6	TGTGCCAGCAGGTACAGGGGAACCGGGGCCAACGTCCTGACTTTC	CASRYRGTGANVLTF
-	-	TRBV27	TRBJ2-2	TGTGCCAGCAGTCCCAACCCCAACACCGGGGAGCTGTTTTTT	CASSPNPNTGELFF
-	-	TRBV6-5	TRBJ2-5	TGTGCCAGCAGTATCGGGGAAGAGACCCAGTACTTC	CASSIGEETQYF
once	-	TRBV18	TRBJ1-5	TGTGCCAGCTCACCAATTGGGGGTGAAGAGTCCAATCAGCCCCAGCATTTT	CASSPIGGEESNQPQHF
-	-	TRBV28	TRBJ2-4	TGTGCCAGCAGGGACACCGGCCTAGCCAAAAACATTCAGTACTTC	CASRDTGLAKNIQYF
once	TRBD1	TRBV5-6	TRBJ1-6	TGTGCCAGCAGCTTGCAGGGGGAGGTTTCACCCCTCCACTTT	CASSLQGEVSPLHF
-	TRBD1	TRBV10-3	TRBJ2-3	TGTGCCATCAGTGGCATTGGACAGGGGGATGCCACAGATACGCAGTATTTT	CAISGIGQGDATDTQYF